A single sample gave rise to the 13 T cell receptor beta chains below, sequenced in a study of cytotoxic CD8 clonotypes in ibrutinib-treated CLL. Repertoires were generated with immunoSEQ multiplex PCR, while TCRdb's copy carries only in-frame clones and drops some. Among 110,000 to 150,000 clones listed, about 70% were seen once. The sample consisted of PBMCs, taken after 24 months of ibrutinib treatment. These receptors were collected from a human donor with chronic lymphocytic leukemia.

The gene calls are TRBV18 and TRBJ1-4; D gene uncertain. This CDR3 spans 13 amino acids. V shed 5 bases and J shed 8 bases, with 12 bases lying between them. Germline V gene lookup returns CDR1 KGHSH and CDR2 LQKENI. The CDR3 protein is CASSEGRLEKLFF. CDR3 DNA: TGTGCCAGCTCAGAAGGCAGATTAGAAAAACTGTTTTTT.

This chain links TRBV10-3 with TRBJ2-3, with D unresolved. Germline CDR1 reads ENHRY; CDR2 reads SYGVKD. V was pared by 4 bases and J by 0 bases, with 8 bases between. The length of the CDR3 is 14 residues. The CDR3 nucleotides read TGTGCCATCAGTGGTAGGGCAAGCACAGATACGCAGTATTTT. Its protein product is CAISGRASTDTQYF.

The CDR3 nucleotides read TGCGCCAGCAGCGCCACCTCGGGCCTCGAACATGGCTACACCTTC. Translation: CASSATSGLEHGYTF. The chain carries TRBV5-1 and TRBJ1-2; D remains ambiguous. Trimming took 4 bases from V and 6 from J, leaving 19 bases between them. The CDR3 is 15 residues long. Germline assignment: CDR1 SGHRS and CDR2 YFSETQ.

This clone was counted a single time. The chain recombines TRBV29-1 with TRBJ1-1; D possibly corresponds to TRBD1 (6 bases). The length of the CDR3 is 11 residues. V was cut by 7 bases and J by 4 bases, with 10 bases left in between. From germline, CDR1 is SQVTM and CDR2 ANQGSEA. CDR3 residues: CSGGTTTEAFF. The CDR3 region has the DNA TGCAGCGGGGGGACAACCACTGAAGCTTTCTTT.

The gene calls are TRBV5-4 and TRBJ2-3, with unresolved D. The CDR3 is 13 amino acids. Looked up from germline, CDR1 is SGHNT and CDR2 is YYREEE (reference sequence). Trimming cost V 4 bases and J 0 bases, with 6 bases left between them. This CDR3 reads CASSPWSTDTQYF. In DNA form, the CDR3 reads TGTGCCAGCAGCCCCTGGAGCACAGATACGCAGTATTTT.

V and J are TRBV5-1 and TRBJ2-1, with TRBD2 matching over 9 bases. J gave up 12 bases and V 4 bases, and 11 bases lay outside the gene matches. The CDR3 has 14 residues. From germline, CDR1 is SGHRS and CDR2 YFSETQ. CDR3 amino acids: CASSPPGGGAGQFF. The CDR3, as DNA: TGCGCCAGCAGCCCGCCTGGCGGGGGGGCGGGGCAGTTCTTC. Full variable domain (remainder filled in from reference TRBV5-1 and TRBJ2-1): KAGVTQTPRYLIKTRGQQVTLSCSPISGHRSVSWYQQTPGQGLQFLFEYFSETQRNKGNFPGRFSGRQFSNSRSEMNVSTLELGDSALYLCASSPPGGGAGQFFGPGTRLTVL.

The DNA of the CDR3 is TGTGCCAGCAGCTTAGTCCCCACTAGCGGGGGCTTAGGAAACATTCAGTACTTC. It codes for CASSLVPTSGGLGNIQYF. The chain couples TRBV7-2 to TRBJ2-4; 11 positions match TRBD2. This CDR3 region has 18 residues. Germline CDR1 SGHTA, CDR2 FQGNSA. V shed 1 base, J shed 6 bases, and the junction held 11 bases outside the gene matches.

The chain has TRBV10-3 and TRBJ2-3, with 10 bases identical to TRBD1. The CDR3 is 17 residues long. The V and J ends lost 0 bases and 1 base, in that order; junction bases with no gene match: 4. Germline assignment: CDR1 ENHRY and CDR2 SYGVKD. For the CDR3, the DNA is TGTGCCATCAGTGAGTCCCCTGGACAGGGGGGCACAGATACGCAGTATTTT. This encodes CAISESPGQGGTDTQYF.

This rearrangement joins TRBV30 to TRBJ1-6; weak D call: TRBD1 (5 bases). Trimming stripped 0 bases from V and 13 bases from J, with 16 bases between. Germline V lookup: CDR1 GTSNPN, CDR2 SVGIG (reference sequence). The CDR3 covers 14 residues. This chain's CDR3 is CAWSVGRGGTPLHF. CDR3 bases: TGTGCCTGGAGTGTGGGGCGGGGTGGAACCCCCCTCCACTTT.

This clone was recorded many times. The V gene is TRBV6-6, the J gene TRBJ1-1, with D uncertain. This CDR3 comprises 13 residues. V lost 2 bases to trimming and J lost 4 bases, with 8 bases between them. The germline gives CDR1 MNHNY, CDR2 SVGAGI (reference sequence). The chain's CDR3 is CASSYVEGTEAFF. Written as DNA, the CDR3 is TGTGCCAGCAGTTACGTCGAGGGCACTGAAGCTTTCTTT.

The chain links TRBV21-1 to TRBJ2-7; TRBD2, the table's D call, was not compared with the DNA. TRBV21-1 is a pseudogene. The CDR3 sequence is 17 residues long. The CDR3 DNA is TGTGCCAGCAGCACCCACCTGGGGAGCGGGAGGGTGCGGGAGCAGTACTTC. Translated, it gives CASSTHLGSGRVREQYF.

This clone was recorded only once. V usage is TRBV7-2 and J usage is TRBJ1-3; TRBD1 is a possible D gene (5 bases). V was shortened by 5 bases and J by 7 bases, with 9 bases between the two germline ends. Per the germline V gene, CDR1 is SGHTA and CDR2 is FQGNSA. The CDR3 loop spans 12 amino acids. CDR3 nucleotide sequence: TGTGCCAGCAGCCCAGGGTGGAACACCATATATTTT. This gives the protein CASSPGWNTIYF.

The chain combines TRBV11-3 with TRBJ2-1, with a weak D call TRBD2 (6 bases). The length of the CDR3 is 15 residues. V lost 3 bases and J lost 3, with 12 bases in between. Germline V gene data show CDR1 as SGHNT and CDR2 as YENEEA. CDR3 bases: TGTGCCAGCAGCTTCGGCGGGGTGGGCTACAATGAGCAGTTCTTC. It codes for CASSFGGVGYNEQFF.